Listed here is a single TCR beta chain. 13 Jbeta primers and 60 Vbeta primers were used for the PCR. TCRdb's copy holds only in-frame clones and misses some; the assay was immunoSEQ multiplex PCR. Found here are roughly 120,000 clones, 79% of them singletons; the top ten hold almost 3%. This entry is derived from a study of cytomegalovirus exposure and HLA in healthy donors. After removal of 6 bases from V and 6 bases from J, the junction contained 8 bases not matched to a gene. The CDR3 contains 14 residues. CDR1 is MNHNY, CDR2 SVGAGI, per germline (reference sequence). The sequence came from a woman aged 18-30 years in good health and CMV-seropositive. Material: PBMCs. V gene TRBV6-6 combines with J gene TRBJ1-5; 7 bases align to TRBD1. Here the CDR3 reads CASSLTGDGQPQHF. CDR3 DNA sequence: TGTGCCAGCAGCCTCACAGGGGATGGTCAGCCCCAGCATTTT.